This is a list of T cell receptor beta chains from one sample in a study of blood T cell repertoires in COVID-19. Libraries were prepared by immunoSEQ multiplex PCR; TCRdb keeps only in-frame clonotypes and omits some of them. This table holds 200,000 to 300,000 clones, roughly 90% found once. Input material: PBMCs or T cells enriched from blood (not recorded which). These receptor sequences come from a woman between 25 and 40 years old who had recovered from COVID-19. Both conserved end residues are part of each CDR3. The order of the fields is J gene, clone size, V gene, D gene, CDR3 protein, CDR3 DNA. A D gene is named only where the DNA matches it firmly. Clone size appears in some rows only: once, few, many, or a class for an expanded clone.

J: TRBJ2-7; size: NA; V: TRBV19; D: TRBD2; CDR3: CASSRTSGSSYEQYF; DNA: TGTGCCAGTAGTAGGACTAGCGGTAGCTCCTACGAGCAGTACTTC
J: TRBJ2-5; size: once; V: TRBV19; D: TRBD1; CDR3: CASSIMGTGAGETQYF; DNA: TGTGCCAGTAGTATTATGGGGACAGGGGCGGGAGAGACCCAGTACTTC
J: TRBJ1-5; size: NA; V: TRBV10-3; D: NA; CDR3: CATEAGEVNQPQHF; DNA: TGTGCCACCGAAGCAGGGGAAGTCAATCAGCCCCAGCATTTT
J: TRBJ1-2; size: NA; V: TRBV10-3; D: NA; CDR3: CAISRGGGGGYTF; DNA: TGTGCCATCAGTCGAGGGGGTGGTGGTGGCTACACCTTC
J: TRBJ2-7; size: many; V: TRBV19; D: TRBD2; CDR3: CASSKALLAGAPYEQYF; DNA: TGTGCCAGTAGTAAAGCACTTCTAGCGGGAGCCCCCTACGAGCAGTACTTC
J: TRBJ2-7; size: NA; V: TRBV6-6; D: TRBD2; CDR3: CASSLGRGAYEQYF; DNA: TGTGCCAGCAGTCTCGGTCGGGGGGCCTACGAGCAGTACTTC
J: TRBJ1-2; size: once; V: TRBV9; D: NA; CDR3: CASSPSGALKPNSNYGYTF; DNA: TGTGCCAGCAGCCCGTCCGGAGCCCTAAAACCAAACTCTAACTATGGCTACACCTTC
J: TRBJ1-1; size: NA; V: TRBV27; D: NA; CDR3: CASSRRGLGTEAFF; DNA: TGTGCCAGCAGCAGAAGGGGGTTGGGCACTGAAGCTTTCTTT
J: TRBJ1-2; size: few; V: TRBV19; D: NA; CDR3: CASTPTGRGSYGYTF; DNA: TGTGCCAGTACCCCTACCGGGAGGGGAAGCTATGGCTACACCTTC
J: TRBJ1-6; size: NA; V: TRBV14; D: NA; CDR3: CASSPYEGGNSPLHF; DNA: TGTGCCAGCAGCCCTTACGAGGGAGGGAATTCACCCCTCCACTTT
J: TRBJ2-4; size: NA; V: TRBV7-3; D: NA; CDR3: CASSLLAKNIQYF; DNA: TGTGCCAGCAGCCTCCTAGCCAAAAACATTCAGTACTTC
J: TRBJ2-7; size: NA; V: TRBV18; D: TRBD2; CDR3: CASSPPGFLAGVGDEQYF; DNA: TGTGCCAGCTCACCACCAGGCTTCCTAGCGGGAGTTGGGGACGAGCAGTACTTC
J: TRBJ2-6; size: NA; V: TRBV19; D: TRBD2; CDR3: CASSIRGAGANVLTF; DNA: TGTGCCAGTAGTATTCGGGGGGCTGGGGCCAACGTCCTGACTTTC
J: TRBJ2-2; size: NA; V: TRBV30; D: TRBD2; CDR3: CAWRTRLATGELFF; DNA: TGTGCCTGGAGGACCAGACTAGCAACCGGGGAGCTGTTTTTT
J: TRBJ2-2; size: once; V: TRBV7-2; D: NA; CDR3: CASSLVAAGFAGELFF; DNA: TGTGCCAGCAGCTTAGTAGCGGCGGGGTTCGCCGGGGAGCTGTTTTTT
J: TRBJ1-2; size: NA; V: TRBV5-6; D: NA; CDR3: CASSLAGSQGYGYTF; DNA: TGTGCCAGCAGCTTGGCCGGCTCACAGGGCTATGGCTACACCTTC
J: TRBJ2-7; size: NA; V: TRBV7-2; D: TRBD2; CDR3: CASSFTSGTPSYEQYF; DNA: TGTGCCAGCAGCTTCACTAGCGGGACGCCCTCCTACGAGCAGTACTTC
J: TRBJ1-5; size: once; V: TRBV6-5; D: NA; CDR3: CASRGLGDQHF; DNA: TGTGCCAGCAGGGGGTTAGGGGACCAGCATTTT